Each of the 2 T cell receptor beta chains below was sequenced from the same sample in a study of blood T cell repertoires in COVID-19. Profiling relied on immunoSEQ multiplex PCR, and the TCRdb table lists in-frame clones only, not all of them. The sample lists 350,000 to 450,000 clones, about 89% occurring once. Specimen: peripheral blood. The source of these receptors is a man aged 35 to 55 with acute or convalescent COVID-19.

The genes are TRBV2 and TRBJ2-1, with 9 nucleotides matching TRBD2. With 6 bases clipped from V and 0 bases from J, the junction kept 3 bases outside the gene matches. This CDR3 region has 15 residues. Germline CDR1 is SNHLY and CDR2 is FYNNEI. The CDR3 nucleotides read TGTGCCAGCAGCGTAGCGGGAGTCTCCTACAATGAGCAGTTCTTC. Translated, it gives CASSVAGVSYNEQFF. The whole variable domain, remainder taken from reference TRBV2 and TRBJ2-1, is EPEVTQTPSHQVTQMGQEVILRCVPISNHLYFYWYRQILGQKVEFLVSFYNNEISEKSEIFDDQFSVERPDGSNFTLKIRSTKLEDSAMYFCASSVAGVSYNEQFFGPGTRLTVL.

This clone was seen a handful of times. J is TRBJ2-2 and V is TRBV10-3; 10 nucleotides agree with TRBD2. The CDR3 is made up of 14 amino acids. V gave up 6 bases and J gave up 6 bases; unmatched junction bases: 4. Germline-derived CDR1 and CDR2 are ENHRY and SYGVKD. In nucleotides, the CDR3 is TGTGCCATCAGAAGCGGGGGGGCCGCCGGGGAGCTGTTTTTT. This gives the protein CAIRSGGAAGELFF.